Sequencing of this T cell receptor (beta chain) was carried out in a study of shared clonotypes between healthy human individuals. Germline CDR1 reads SGDLS; CDR2 reads YYNGEE. The CDR3 has 18 residues. V trimming: 0 bases; J trimming: 6 bases; junction bases outside the gene matches: 14. Clones were read by immunoSEQ multiplex PCR, and TCRdb kept only the in-frame ones, dropping some. Of some 470,000 clones listed, roughly four fifths were seen once; the top ten hold roughly 13%. This clonotype was obtained from a middle-aged woman in good health. Some clones in this sample may be carry-over from other donors' samples. The rearrangement links TRBV9 to TRBJ2-1; 8 nucleotides match TRBD2. The sequenced sample was PBMCs. CDR3 residues: CASSVATRASGSGNEQFF. CDR3 nucleotide sequence: TGTGCCAGCAGCGTAGCTACGCGGGCTAGCGGGTCGGGCAATGAGCAGTTCTTC.